The 13 T cell receptor beta chains below come from one sample, sequenced in a study of control samples from healthy donors and cancer patients. TCRdb's table, derived via immunoSEQ multiplex PCR, lists solely in-frame clones and lacks some. In the table there are about 120,000 clones, around 86% of which are singletons. Sequences were obtained from blood. These receptors were collected from a man aged 40-55 years in good health.

Here the CDR3 DNA reads TGTGCCAGCAGTTCGGGACAGTCCCAGGATGACACTGAAGCTTTCTTT. Translating it yields CASSSGQSQDDTEAFF. The chain has TRBV6-5 and TRBJ1-1; 7 bases map to TRBD1. V shed 4 bases, J shed 3 bases, and the junction held 11 bases outside the gene matches. Germline lookup yields CDR1 MNHEY and CDR2 SVGAGI. CDR3 length: 16 amino acids.

This chain links TRBV11-3 with TRBJ1-1; weak D call: TRBD1 (6 bases). CDR3 length: 12 amino acids. V lost 8 bases, J lost 9 bases, and 16 bases lay in between. Germline V gene sequence: CDR1 SGHNT, CDR2 YENEEA. The CDR3 bases are TGTGCCAGCCTGAACAGGGTAAGGAAAGCTTTCTTT. It specifies CASLNRVRKAFF.

CDR3 amino acids: CATSDPALQTDTQYF. The CDR3 coding sequence is TGTGCCACCAGTGACCCAGCGTTGCAGACAGATACGCAGTATTTT. The chain employs TRBV24-1 and TRBJ2-3, with D unclear. The germline gives CDR1 KGHDR, CDR2 SFDVKD. The CDR3 extends over 15 amino acids. V gave up 4 bases and J gave up 3 bases, with 13 bases separating them.

The chain recombines TRBV5-4 with TRBJ2-5; 8 bases match TRBD1. With V trimmed by 4 bases and J by 3 bases, 5 bases remained unmatched. Germline CDR1 and CDR2: SGHNT and YYREEE (reference sequence). The CDR3 runs 14 residues. The CDR3 region has the DNA TGTGCCAGCAGCATAGGACAGGGAAAAGAGACCCAGTACTTC. Residues: CASSIGQGKETQYF.

The chain joins TRBV4-1 to TRBJ1-3; D unresolved. In germline, CDR1 is MGHRA, CDR2 YSYEKL. The CDR3 sequence is 18 residues long. V dropped 0 bases and J dropped 0 bases, with 15 bases sitting between them. CDR3: CASSQDFSAGSSGNTIYF. For the CDR3, the DNA is TGCGCCAGCAGCCAAGATTTTTCAGCGGGGAGCTCTGGAAACACCATATATTTT.

This sequence joins TRBV29-1 and TRBJ1-2, with D maybe TRBD1 (5 bases). CDR3 length: 12 residues. Looked up from germline, CDR1 is SQVTM and CDR2 is ANQGSEA. V was pared by 7 bases and J by 5 bases, with 14 bases between. In DNA, the CDR3 is TGCAGCGCCCCGGACACTCGGTATGGCTACACCTTC. This codes for CSAPDTRYGYTF.

The gene calls are TRBV15 and TRBJ1-5; unclear D gene. V gave up 1 base and J gave up 2 bases, with 15 bases separating them. Germline CDR1 LNHNV, CDR2 YYDKDF (reference sequence). This CDR3 has 17 residues. The CDR3: CATSRVRRAGGNQPQHF. The CDR3 region has the DNA TGTGCCACCAGCAGAGTGAGGAGGGCGGGTGGCAATCAGCCCCAGCATTTT. Full variable domain (missing parts from reference TRBV15 and TRBJ1-5): DAMVIQNPRYQVTQFGKPVTLSCSQTLNHNVMYWYQQKSSQAPKLLFHYYDKDFNNEADTPDNFQSRRPNTSFCFLDIRSPGLGDTAMYLCATSRVRRAGGNQPQHFGDGTRLSIL.

The chain recombines TRBV5-1 with TRBJ1-1; tentative D call: TRBD1 (5 bases). Germline CDR1 reads SGHRS; CDR2 reads YFSETQ. Trimming left V 0 bases short and J 6 bases short, with 9 bases between. This CDR3 spans 13 amino acids. CDR3: CASSLGSTAEAFF. CDR3 nucleotide sequence: TGCGCCAGCAGCTTGGGTTCGACAGCTGAAGCTTTCTTT.

The chain recombines TRBV7-9 with TRBJ1-6; the D is unclear. The CDR3 is made up of 13 amino acids. Germline lookup yields CDR1 SEHNR and CDR2 FQNEAQ (reference sequence). Trimming took 5 bases from V and 6 from J, leaving 8 bases between them. CDR3 sequence: CASSGWANSPLHF. The CDR3 DNA follows: TGTGCCAGCAGCGGATGGGCTAATTCACCCCTCCACTTT.

J is TRBJ2-5 and V is TRBV24-1; D not resolved. This CDR3 comprises 16 residues. Trimming cost V 1 base and J 0 bases, with 11 bases left between them. The germline CDR1 and CDR2 sequences are KGHDR and SFDVKD. CDR3: CATSDFLDTYQETQYF. For the CDR3, the DNA is TGTGCCACCAGTGATTTCCTTGATACGTACCAAGAGACCCAGTACTTC.

The rearrangement links TRBV5-1 to TRBJ1-1; 9 positions match TRBD1. The CDR3 extends over 16 amino acids. With V trimmed by 0 bases and J by 0 bases, 3 bases remained unmatched. CDR1 and CDR2 (germline): SGHRS, YFSETQ. This chain's CDR3 is CASSLDGQGMNTEAFF. The CDR3 DNA follows: TGCGCCAGCAGCTTGGACGGACAGGGGATGAACACTGAAGCTTTCTTT.

The chain joins TRBV5-1 to TRBJ1-2; 9 bases fit TRBD1. In germline, CDR1 is SGHRS, CDR2 YFSETQ. The CDR3 runs to 14 residues. The J segment lost 2 bases and the V segment lost 4 bases, leaving 3 bases of the junction unmatched. CDR3 residues: CASSITGGNYGYTF. DNA of the CDR3: TGCGCCAGCAGCATAACAGGGGGCAACTATGGCTACACCTTC. The complete variable domain, with remaining parts taken from reference TRBV5-1 and TRBJ1-2, reads KAGVTQTPRYLIKTRGQQVTLSCSPISGHRSVSWYQQTPGQGLQFLFEYFSETQRNKGNFPGRFSGRQFSNSRSEMNVSTLELGDSALYLCASSITGGNYGYTFGSGTRLTVV.

The rearrangement joins TRBV6-1 to TRBJ1-5; 7 nucleotides match TRBD1. This CDR3 has 17 amino acids. The V gene end was trimmed by 0 bases and the J gene end by 2 bases; junction bases not matched to a gene: 7. CDR1 MNHNS and CDR2 SASEGT come from the germline V gene. In DNA, the CDR3 is TGTGCCAGCAGTGAAGCGGGAGCAGGGGGAGGCAATCAGCCCCAGCATTTT. Translating gives CASSEAGAGGGNQPQHF.